Listed here are 29 T cell receptor beta chains from one sample, sequenced in a study of cytomegalovirus exposure and HLA in healthy donors (TCRdb year 2017). Libraries were constructed by the immunoSEQ multiplex PCR assay. The multiplex PCR relied on a mix of 60 forward primers for TCR Vbeta segments and 13 reverse primers for TCR Jbeta segments. Entries here come from immuneACCESS through TCRdb and include only in-frame sequences with V and J called. Some clones fail to appear in such tables; in the studies checked, an unresolved V gene covers under half of the shortfall, and the cause of the remainder is unknown. The sample includes tens of thousands of clones, with 65% to 70% observed a single time. The ten largest clones take up about 2.1% of the sample. Sample: PBMCs. All receptors derive from a woman between 25 and 40 years old in good health and CMV-seronegative.

This clone was seen a few times. The rearrangement uses TRBV4-1 and TRBJ2-1, with a weak D call TRBD2 (7 bases). CDR1 is MGHRA and CDR2 is YSYEKL in the germline V gene. This CDR3 has 17 residues. The V end was cut by 1 base, the J end by 3 bases, with 16 bases between. In nucleotides, the CDR3 is TGCGCCAGCAGCCAAGCCTATCGCGGGGGCCTCTACAATGAGCAGTTCTTC. Protein product: CASSQAYRGGLYNEQFF.

The chain joins TRBV7-9 to TRBJ2-5; TRBD2 aligns across 12 bases. The J call is in doubt because the DNA end fits TRBJ2-7 better. Per germline, CDR1 SEHNR and CDR2 FQNEAQ (reference sequence). The CDR3 runs to 16 residues. The CDR3 spells CASSATSGGHSYEQYF. For the CDR3, the DNA is TGTGCCAGCAGCGCGACTAGCGGGGGCCACTCCTACGAGCAGTACTTC.

The rearrangement links TRBV1 to TRBJ1-5. TRBV1 is reported as a pseudogene. The CDR3 consists of 16 residues. The CDR3 loop reads CTSSQDSRLCNQPQHF. Written as DNA, the CDR3 is TGCACCAGCAGCCAAGATTCGCGGTTATGCAATCAGCCCCAGCATTTT.

The chain uses TRBV7-9 and TRBJ2-7, with TRBD1 matching over 7 bases. Germline CDR1 SEHNR, CDR2 FQNEAQ (reference sequence). J lost 0 bases, V lost 5 bases, and 4 bases had no gene match. The CDR3 contains 14 residues. The CDR3 DNA reads as TGTGCCAGCAGCCCGACAGGGAGCTCCTACGAGCAGTACTTC. It specifies CASSPTGSSYEQYF.

The chain carries TRBV2 and TRBJ2-7; D uncertain. Germline V CDR1 and CDR2: SNHLY, FYNNEI. V lost 2 bases, J lost 0 bases, and 5 bases lay in between. CDR3 length: 13 amino acids. The CDR3 bases are TGTGCCAGCAGTGAAACAGCCTCCTACGAGCAGTACTTC. Protein: CASSETASYEQYF.

V usage is TRBV6-1 and J usage is TRBJ1-1, with TRBD1 matching over 7 bases. Germline-derived CDR1 and CDR2 are MNHNS and SASEGT. This CDR3 is 16 amino acids long. The J segment lost 5 bases and the V segment lost 4 bases, leaving 13 bases of the junction unmatched. The CDR3 loop reads CASSVLPGQRKTEAFF. The CDR3, as DNA: TGTGCCAGCAGTGTCCTACCGGGACAGAGGAAAACTGAAGCTTTCTTT.

This rearrangement joins TRBV2 to TRBJ1-1; unclear D gene. The germline V gene has CDR1 SNHLY and CDR2 FYNNEI. V lost 1 base and J 4 bases, leaving 10 bases between the germline ends. The CDR3 totals 14 residues. CDR3 sequence reads: CASSEVGEATEAFF. The DNA of the CDR3 is TGTGCCAGCAGTGAAGTCGGGGAGGCCACTGAAGCTTTCTTT.

This clone has more than one count but fewer than ten. V usage is TRBV4-3 and J usage is TRBJ1-1; D call uncertain. The germline V gene encodes CDR1 LGHNA and CDR2 YSLEER. CDR3 size: 15 residues. The V end was cut by 1 base, the J end by 0 bases, with 9 bases between. The CDR3 DNA sequence: TGCGCCAGCAGCCAAGTTGAGGCGGTGAACACTGAAGCTTTCTTT. Its translation is CASSQVEAVNTEAFF.

The chain links TRBV7-9 to TRBJ2-5, with D possibly TRBD1 on 6 matching bases. Germline V gene data show CDR1 as SEHNR and CDR2 as FQNEAQ (reference sequence). The V end was cut by 3 bases, the J end by 7 bases, with 18 bases between. CDR3 size: 15 residues. CDR3 loop: CASSLSQGVVGTQYF. Written as DNA, the CDR3 is TGTGCCAGCAGCTTGTCACAGGGAGTGGTCGGGACCCAGTACTTC.

The chain joins TRBV7-9 to TRBJ1-6; 8 nucleotides align to TRBD1. This CDR3 has 15 amino acids. CDR1 and CDR2 from the germline V gene are SEHNR and FQNEAQ (reference sequence). After removal of 4 bases from V and 9 bases from J, the junction contained 8 bases not matched to a gene. CDR3 DNA sequence: TGTGCCAGCAGCTGGCCAGGGGGCACGGGTTCACCCCTCCACTTT. It specifies CASSWPGGTGSPLHF.

Regarding this clone: One end of the junction does not line up with germline, which may come from a read error. The chain has TRBV2 and TRBJ1-2; tentative D call: TRBD1 (5 bases). The germline V gene has CDR1 SNHLY and CDR2 FYNNEI. The CDR3 runs to 13 residues. CDR3 loop: CASREGEDYGYTF. CDR3 in DNA: TGTGCCAGCAGGGAAGGGGAGGACTATGGCTACACCTTC. Using reference TRBV2 and TRBJ1-2 for the parts outside the CDR3, the full variable domain is EPEVTQTPSHQVTQMGQEVILRCVPISNHLYFYWYRQILGQKVEFLVSFYNNEISEKSEIFDDQFSVERPDGSNFTLKIRSTKLEDSAMYFCASREGEDYGYTFGSGTRLTVV.

This clone is a singleton in its sample. The chain recombines TRBV4-2 with TRBJ1-2; no clear D. Germline V gene data show CDR1 as LGHNA and CDR2 as YNFKEQ. The V and J ends lost 1 base and 4 bases respectively, with 7 bases between them. This CDR3 has 13 residues. In nucleotides, the CDR3 is TGTGCCAGCAGCCAAGCTCTCAGCTATGGCTACACCTTC. It codes for CASSQALSYGYTF.

This clone was recorded only once. The rearrangement uses TRBV28 and TRBJ1-1; 7 bases agree with TRBD1. Trimming removed 7 bases from V and 5 bases from J; junction bases left unmatched: 7. The CDR3 has 13 residues. In germline, CDR1 is MDHEN, CDR2 SYDVKM. The CDR3 sequence: CASTGTAKTEAFF. The DNA of the CDR3 is TGTGCCAGCACCGGGACAGCCAAAACTGAAGCTTTCTTT.

This clone was seen only once. The chain combines TRBV11-2 with TRBJ1-4; D is undetermined. Germline V CDR1 and CDR2: SGHAT, FQNNGV. Trimming cost V 6 bases and J 5 bases, with 10 bases left between them. The CDR3 is 13 residues long. CDR3 in amino acids: CASSLSRNEKLFF. CDR3 nucleotides: TGTGCCAGCAGTCTGAGTCGGAATGAAAAACTGTTTTTT.

This clone has just a few counts. The rearrangement uses TRBV6-1 and TRBJ1-5; the D is unclear. The CDR3 totals 15 residues. Germline loops: CDR1 MNHNS, CDR2 SASEGT. Trimming pared 7 bases from V and 1 base from J, leaving 14 bases between. The CDR3 bases are TGTGCCAGCAACCCGTCGGCGGCCAGCAATCAGCCCCAGCATTTT. Translated, it gives CASNPSAASNQPQHF.

The chain carries TRBV6-5 and TRBJ1-4, with 7 bases fitting TRBD1. Germline CDR1 and CDR2: MNHEY and SVGAGI. This CDR3 has 14 amino acids. The V segment lost 6 bases and the J segment 5 bases; nucleotides outside the gene matches: 6. The CDR3 reads CASRRTGGNEKLFF. CDR3 sequence (DNA): TGTGCCAGCAGGAGGACAGGAGGGAATGAAAAACTGTTTTTT.

This clone was counted a single time. The chain links TRBV7-3 to TRBJ1-1, with a weak D call TRBD1 (5 bases). Trimming took off 1 base at V and 6 bases at J, with 12 bases between the two ends. The CDR3 totals 14 residues. Germline CDR1 SGHTA, CDR2 FQGTGA. CDR3 DNA: TGTGCCAGCAGCTTAAGAGGAGGGGTGGCTGAAGCTTTCTTT. Amino acids: CASSLRGGVAEAFF. Combining the CDR3 with reference TRBV7-3 and TRBJ1-1 gives the whole variable domain GAGVSQTPSNKVTEKGKYVELRCDPISGHTALYWYRQSLGQGPEFLIYFQGTGAADDSGLPNDRFFAVRPEGSVSTLKIQRTERGDSAVYLCASSLRGGVAEAFFGQGTRLTVV.

The chain employs TRBV9 and TRBJ1-1, with TRBD1 matching over 10 bases. Unmatched junction bases numbered 4, after V lost 2 bases and J lost 3 bases. Germline CDR1 reads SGDLS; CDR2 reads YYNGEE. The CDR3 is 15 residues long. Here the CDR3 reads CASSVTGGRDTEAFF. The CDR3 DNA reads TGTGCCAGCAGCGTGACAGGGGGCAGGGACACTGAAGCTTTCTTT.

This rearrangement joins TRBV7-3 to TRBJ2-6; 11 bases align to TRBD1. CDR1 is SGHTA and CDR2 is FQGTGA in the germline V gene. J gave up 1 base and V 5 bases, and 10 bases lay outside the gene matches. This CDR3 has 19 residues. The CDR3 bases are TGTGCCAGCAGCGTCCGGACAGGGGGCGCGGGATCTGGGGCCAACGTCCTGACTTTC. Protein: CASSVRTGGAGSGANVLTF.

The chain couples TRBV5-6 to TRBJ2-5; 10 bases agree with TRBD2. Germline V gene data show CDR1 as SGHDT and CDR2 as YYEEEE. This CDR3 is 16 amino acids long. The V and J ends lost 4 bases and 5 bases, in that order; junction bases with no gene match: 11. The CDR3 nucleotides read TGTGCCAGCAGCGACCCCTTTAGCGGGGGGTTTGAGACCCAGTACTTC. Protein: CASSDPFSGGFETQYF.

This clone was seen more than once but under ten times. The same CDR3 can be traced to other DNA sequences in this sample. J is TRBJ2-2 and V is TRBV6-5; 8 nucleotides agree with TRBD2. V shed 5 bases and J 2 bases; nucleotides not matched to a gene: 4. From germline, CDR1 is MNHEY and CDR2 SVGAGI. The CDR3 loop spans 15 amino acids. CDR3 sequence: CASSPAGANTGELFF. The CDR3 DNA reads as TGTGCCAGCAGTCCAGCGGGAGCTAACACCGGGGAGCTGTTTTTT.

The chain links TRBV19 to TRBJ1-1, with TRBD1 matching over 8 bases. Trimming took 6 bases from V and 4 from J; bases not matched to a gene: 10. The CDR3 length is 15 residues. Germline V gene data show CDR1 as LNHDA and CDR2 as SQIVND (reference sequence). As DNA, the CDR3 is TGTGCCAGTAGATCCCCCGGACAGGGTGGCACTGAAGCTTTCTTT. Translated, it gives CASRSPGQGGTEAFF.

This clone was counted a few times. The chain joins TRBV28 to TRBJ2-7; weak D call: TRBD1 (5 bases). Germline lookup yields CDR1 MDHEN and CDR2 SYDVKM. V lost 6 bases and J lost 1, with 13 bases in between. There are 14 residues in the CDR3. The CDR3 sequence is CASSPPDNSYEQYF. The CDR3 DNA reads as TGTGCCAGCAGCCCCCCGGACAATTCCTACGAGCAGTACTTC.

This clone was seen only once. V and J are TRBV7-9 and TRBJ2-2; TRBD1 matches 8 bases. V shed 1 base, J shed 7 bases, and the junction held 8 bases outside the gene matches. Germline V lookup: CDR1 SEHNR, CDR2 FQNEAQ (reference sequence). This CDR3 region has 16 residues. CDR3 protein: CASSLVRTGRDGELFF. CDR3 coding DNA: TGTGCCAGCAGCTTAGTTCGGACAGGGCGGGACGGGGAGCTGTTTTTT.

V is TRBV6-1 and J is TRBJ1-4, with TRBD1 identical over 10 bases. The length of the CDR3 is 14 residues. The germline V gene encodes CDR1 MNHNS and CDR2 SASEGT. J lost 8 bases, V lost 6 bases, and 6 bases had no gene match. The CDR3 coding sequence is TGTGCCAGCAGGGGGGGACAGGGGTGGGAAAAACTGTTTTTT. Residues: CASRGGQGWEKLFF.

Worth noting for this clone: Compared with germline, one end of the junction differs, possibly owing to a read error. The V gene is TRBV5-1, the J gene TRBJ2-7, with TRBD1 identical over 7 bases. Germline CDR1 reads SGHRS; CDR2 reads YFSETQ. This CDR3 spans 12 amino acids. DNA for the CDR3: TGTGCCAGCAGCCACAGGGGATACGAGCAGTACTTC. This codes for CASSHRGYEQYF.

The chain combines TRBV27 with TRBJ1-2; D gene uncertain. Germline CDR1 is MNHEY and CDR2 is SMNVEV (reference sequence). The CDR3 runs to 10 residues. Trimming pared 3 bases from V and 7 bases from J, leaving 3 bases between. For the CDR3, the DNA is TGTGCCAGCAGTTTTCTTGGCTACACCTTC. Translation gives CASSFLGYTF.

The V gene is TRBV6-1, the J gene TRBJ1-6; D might be TRBD1 (6 bases). Trimming pared 6 bases from V and 7 bases from J, leaving 13 bases between. Germline V gene sequence: CDR1 MNHNS, CDR2 SASEGT. CDR3 size: 14 residues. CDR3 bases: TGTGCCAGCAGGCGATCAGGGGAAAATTCACCCCTCCACTTT. Encoded protein: CASRRSGENSPLHF.

This chain links TRBV6-5 with TRBJ1-6; 8 nucleotides agree with TRBD1. Trimming at V came to 6 bases and at J to 7 bases, leaving 5 bases not matched to a gene. The CDR3 runs to 14 residues. Germline V CDR1 and CDR2: MNHEY, SVGAGI. The CDR3 here is CASRKGQGNSPLHF. The CDR3 coding sequence is TGTGCCAGCAGGAAAGGACAGGGAAATTCACCCCTCCACTTT.